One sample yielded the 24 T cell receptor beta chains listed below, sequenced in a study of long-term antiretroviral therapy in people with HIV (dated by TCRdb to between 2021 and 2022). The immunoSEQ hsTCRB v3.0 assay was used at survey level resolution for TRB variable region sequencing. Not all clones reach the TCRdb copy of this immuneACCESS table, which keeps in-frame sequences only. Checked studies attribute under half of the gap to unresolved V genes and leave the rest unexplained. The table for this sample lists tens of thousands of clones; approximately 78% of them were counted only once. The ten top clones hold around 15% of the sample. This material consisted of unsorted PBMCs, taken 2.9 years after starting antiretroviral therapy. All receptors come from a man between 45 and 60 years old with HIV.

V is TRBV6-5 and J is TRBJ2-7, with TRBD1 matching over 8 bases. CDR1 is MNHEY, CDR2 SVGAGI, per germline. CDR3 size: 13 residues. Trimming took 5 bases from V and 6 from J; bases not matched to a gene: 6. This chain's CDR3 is CASSQGQAGEQYF. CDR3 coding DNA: TGTGCCAGCAGTCAGGGACAGGCGGGCGAGCAGTACTTC.

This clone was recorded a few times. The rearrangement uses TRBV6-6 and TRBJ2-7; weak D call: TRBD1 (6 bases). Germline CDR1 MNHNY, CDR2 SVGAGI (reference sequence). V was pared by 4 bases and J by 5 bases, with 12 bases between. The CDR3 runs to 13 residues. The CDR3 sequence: CASSLQRTDEQYF. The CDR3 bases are TGTGCCAGCAGTTTGCAGAGGACAGACGAGCAGTACTTC.

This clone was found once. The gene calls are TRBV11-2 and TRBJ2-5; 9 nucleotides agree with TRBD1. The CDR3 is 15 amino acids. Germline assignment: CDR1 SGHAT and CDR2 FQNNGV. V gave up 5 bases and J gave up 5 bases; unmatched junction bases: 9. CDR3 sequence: CASSAQQGAGETQYF. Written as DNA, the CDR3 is TGTGCCAGCAGCGCTCAACAGGGGGCGGGGGAGACCCAGTACTTC.

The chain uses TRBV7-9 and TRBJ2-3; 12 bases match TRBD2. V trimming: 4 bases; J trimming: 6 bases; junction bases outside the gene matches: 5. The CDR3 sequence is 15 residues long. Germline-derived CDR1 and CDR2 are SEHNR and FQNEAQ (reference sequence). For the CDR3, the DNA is TGTGCCAGCAGCTACCTAGCGGGGGGGCCGGATACGCAGTATTTT. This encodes CASSYLAGGPDTQYF. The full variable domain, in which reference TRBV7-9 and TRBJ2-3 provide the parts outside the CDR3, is DTGVSQNPRHKITKRGQNVTFRCDPISEHNRLYWYRQTLGQGPEFLTYFQNEAQLEKSRLLSDRFSAERPKGSFSTLEIQRTEQGDSAMYLCASSYLAGGPDTQYFGPGTRLTVL.

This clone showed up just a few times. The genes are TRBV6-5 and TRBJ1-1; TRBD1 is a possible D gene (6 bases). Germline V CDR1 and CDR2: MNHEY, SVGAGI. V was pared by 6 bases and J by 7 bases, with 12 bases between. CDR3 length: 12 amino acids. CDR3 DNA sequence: TGTGCCAGCAGCTTCAGGGGCTTTGAAGCTTTCTTT. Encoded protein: CASSFRGFEAFF.

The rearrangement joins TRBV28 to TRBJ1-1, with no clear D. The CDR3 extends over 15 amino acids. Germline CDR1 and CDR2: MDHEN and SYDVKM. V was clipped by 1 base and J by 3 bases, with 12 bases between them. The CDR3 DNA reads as TGTGCCAGCAGTTTATTGGCCAGGAAGGACACTGAAGCTTTCTTT. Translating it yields CASSLLARKDTEAFF. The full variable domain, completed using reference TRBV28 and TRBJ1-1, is DVKVTQSSRYLVKRTGEKVFLECVQDMDHENMFWYRQDPGLGLRLIYFSYDVKMKEKGDIPEGYSVSREKKERFSLILESASTNQTSMYLCASSLLARKDTEAFFGQGTRLTVV.

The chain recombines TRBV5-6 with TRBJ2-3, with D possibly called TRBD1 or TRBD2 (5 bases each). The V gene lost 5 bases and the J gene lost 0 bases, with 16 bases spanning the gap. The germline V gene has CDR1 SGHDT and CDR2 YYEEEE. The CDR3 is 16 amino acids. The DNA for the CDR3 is TGTGCCAGCAGTTCGGTGGGGGACGGTAGCACAGATACGCAGTATTTT. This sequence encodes CASSSVGDGSTDTQYF.

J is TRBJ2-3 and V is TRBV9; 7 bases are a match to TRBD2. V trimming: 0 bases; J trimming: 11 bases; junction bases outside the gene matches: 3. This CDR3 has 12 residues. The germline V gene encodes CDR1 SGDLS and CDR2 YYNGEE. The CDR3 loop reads CASSVGTSQQYF. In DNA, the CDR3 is TGTGCCAGCAGCGTAGGGACTAGTCAGCAGTATTTT.

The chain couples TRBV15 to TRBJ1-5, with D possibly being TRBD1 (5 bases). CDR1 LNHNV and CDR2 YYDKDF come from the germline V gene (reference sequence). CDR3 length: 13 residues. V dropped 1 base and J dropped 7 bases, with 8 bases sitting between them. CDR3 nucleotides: TGTGCCACCAGCAGAGGCAGGGTGCAGCCCCAGCATTTT. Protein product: CATSRGRVQPQHF.

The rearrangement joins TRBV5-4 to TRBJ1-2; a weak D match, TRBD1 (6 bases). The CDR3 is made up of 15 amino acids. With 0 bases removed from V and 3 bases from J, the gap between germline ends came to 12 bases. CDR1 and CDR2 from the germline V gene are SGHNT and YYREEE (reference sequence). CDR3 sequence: CASSLAGHSDYGYTF. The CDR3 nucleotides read TGTGCCAGCAGCTTGGCGGGACATTCTGACTATGGCTACACCTTC.

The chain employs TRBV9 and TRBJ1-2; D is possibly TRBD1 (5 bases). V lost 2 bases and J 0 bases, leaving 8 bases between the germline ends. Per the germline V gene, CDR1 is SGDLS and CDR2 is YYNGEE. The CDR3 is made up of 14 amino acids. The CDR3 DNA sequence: TGTGCCAGCAGCGTTGGACAAGCTAACTATGGCTACACCTTC. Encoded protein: CASSVGQANYGYTF.

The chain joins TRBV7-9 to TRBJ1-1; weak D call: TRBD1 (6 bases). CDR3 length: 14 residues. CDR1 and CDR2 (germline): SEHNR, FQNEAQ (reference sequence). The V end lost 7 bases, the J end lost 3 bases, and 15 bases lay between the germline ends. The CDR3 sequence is CASTPGGRDTEAFF. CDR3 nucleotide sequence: TGTGCCAGCACCCCCGGGGGGCGGGACACTGAAGCTTTCTTT.

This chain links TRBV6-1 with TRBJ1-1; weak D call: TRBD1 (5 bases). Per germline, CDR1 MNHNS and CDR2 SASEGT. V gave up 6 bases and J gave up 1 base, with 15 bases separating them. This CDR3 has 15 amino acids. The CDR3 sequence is CASSETWGGNTEAFF. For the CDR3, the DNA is TGTGCCAGCAGCGAGACTTGGGGGGGGAACACTGAAGCTTTCTTT.

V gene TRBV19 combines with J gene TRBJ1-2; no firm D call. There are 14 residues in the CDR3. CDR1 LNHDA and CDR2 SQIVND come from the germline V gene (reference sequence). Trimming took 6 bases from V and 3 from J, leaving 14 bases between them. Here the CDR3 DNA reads TGTGCCAGTAGCACCGGGCCCCGGGACTATGGCTACACCTTC. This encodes CASSTGPRDYGYTF.

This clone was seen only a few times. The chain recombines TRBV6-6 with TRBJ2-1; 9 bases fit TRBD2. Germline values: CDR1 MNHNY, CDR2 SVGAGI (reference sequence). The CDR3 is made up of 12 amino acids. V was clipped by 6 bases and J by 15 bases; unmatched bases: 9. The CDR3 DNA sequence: TGTGCCAGCAGCCAACGGGCGGGACTAGCGTTCTTC. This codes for CASSQRAGLAFF.

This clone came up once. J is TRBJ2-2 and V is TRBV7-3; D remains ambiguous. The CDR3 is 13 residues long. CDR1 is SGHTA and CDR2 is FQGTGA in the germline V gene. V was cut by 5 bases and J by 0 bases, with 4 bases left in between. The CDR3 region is CASSTSNTGELFF. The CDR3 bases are TGTGCCAGCAGCACCTCGAACACCGGGGAGCTGTTTTTT.

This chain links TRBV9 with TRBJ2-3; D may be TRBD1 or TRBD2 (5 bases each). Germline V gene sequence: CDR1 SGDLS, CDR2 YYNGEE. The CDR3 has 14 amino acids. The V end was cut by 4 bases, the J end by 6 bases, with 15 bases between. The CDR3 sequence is CASSFRTEGDTQYF. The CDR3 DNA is TGTGCCAGCAGCTTTCGGACTGAGGGGGATACGCAGTATTTT.

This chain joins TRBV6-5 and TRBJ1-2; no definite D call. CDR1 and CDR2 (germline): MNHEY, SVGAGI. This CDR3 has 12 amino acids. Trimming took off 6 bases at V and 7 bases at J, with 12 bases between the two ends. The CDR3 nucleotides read TGTGCCAGCAGAACCAGCGGAGGTGGCTACACCTTC. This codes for CASRTSGGGYTF.

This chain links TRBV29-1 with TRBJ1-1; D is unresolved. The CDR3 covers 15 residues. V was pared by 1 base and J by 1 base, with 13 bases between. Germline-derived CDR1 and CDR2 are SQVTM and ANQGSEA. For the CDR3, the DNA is TGCAGCGTTGAAGGGGCCCCAGGAAGGAACACTGAAGCTTTCTTT. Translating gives CSVEGAPGRNTEAFF.

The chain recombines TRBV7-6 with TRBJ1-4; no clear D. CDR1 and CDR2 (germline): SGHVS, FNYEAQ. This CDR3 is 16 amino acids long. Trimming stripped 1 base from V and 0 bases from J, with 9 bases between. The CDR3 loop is CASSLVDFATNEKLFF. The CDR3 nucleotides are TGTGCCAGCAGCTTAGTGGACTTTGCAACTAATGAAAAACTGTTTTTT. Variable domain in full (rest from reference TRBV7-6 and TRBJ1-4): GAGVSQSPRYKVTKRGQDVALRCDPISGHVSLYWYRQALGQGPEFLTYFNYEAQQDKSGLPNDRFSAERPEGSISTLTIQRTEQRDSAMYRCASSLVDFATNEKLFFGSGTQLSVL.

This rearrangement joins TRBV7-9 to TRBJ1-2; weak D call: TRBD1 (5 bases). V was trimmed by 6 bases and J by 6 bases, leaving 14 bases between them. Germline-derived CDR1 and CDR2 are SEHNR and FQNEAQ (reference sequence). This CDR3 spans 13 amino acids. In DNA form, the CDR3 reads TGTGCCAGCAGTCCTGGGGCAGGGAATGGCTACACCTTC. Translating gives CASSPGAGNGYTF. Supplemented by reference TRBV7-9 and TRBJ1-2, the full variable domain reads DTGVSQNPRHKITKRGQNVTFRCDPISEHNRLYWYRQTLGQGPEFLTYFQNEAQLEKSRLLSDRFSAERPKGSFSTLEIQRTEQGDSAMYLCASSPGAGNGYTFGSGTRLTVV.

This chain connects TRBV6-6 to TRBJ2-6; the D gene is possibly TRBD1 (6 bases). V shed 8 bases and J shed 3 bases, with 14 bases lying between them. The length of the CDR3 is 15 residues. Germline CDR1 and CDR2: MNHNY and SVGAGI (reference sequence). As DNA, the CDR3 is TGTGCCAGCTCGGACAGTTTATTTGGGGCCAACGTCCTGACTTTC. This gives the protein CASSDSLFGANVLTF.

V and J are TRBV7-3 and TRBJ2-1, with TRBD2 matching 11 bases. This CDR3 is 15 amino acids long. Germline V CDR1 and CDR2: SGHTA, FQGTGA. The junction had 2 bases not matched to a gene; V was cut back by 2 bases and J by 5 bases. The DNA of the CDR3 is TGTGCCAGCAGCTTACGGACTAGCGGGCACAATGAGCAGTTCTTC. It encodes CASSLRTSGHNEQFF. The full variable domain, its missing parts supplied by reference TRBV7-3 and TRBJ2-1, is GAGVSQTPSNKVTEKGKYVELRCDPISGHTALYWYRQSLGQGPEFLIYFQGTGAADDSGLPNDRFFAVRPEGSVSTLKIQRTERGDSAVYLCASSLRTSGHNEQFFGPGTRLTVL.

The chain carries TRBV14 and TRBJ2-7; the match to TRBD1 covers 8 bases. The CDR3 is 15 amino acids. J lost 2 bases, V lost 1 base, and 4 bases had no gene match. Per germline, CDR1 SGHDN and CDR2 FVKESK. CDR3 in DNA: TGTGCCAGCAGCCAAGGACAGGGGAATACCTACGAGCAGTACTTC. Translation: CASSQGQGNTYEQYF.